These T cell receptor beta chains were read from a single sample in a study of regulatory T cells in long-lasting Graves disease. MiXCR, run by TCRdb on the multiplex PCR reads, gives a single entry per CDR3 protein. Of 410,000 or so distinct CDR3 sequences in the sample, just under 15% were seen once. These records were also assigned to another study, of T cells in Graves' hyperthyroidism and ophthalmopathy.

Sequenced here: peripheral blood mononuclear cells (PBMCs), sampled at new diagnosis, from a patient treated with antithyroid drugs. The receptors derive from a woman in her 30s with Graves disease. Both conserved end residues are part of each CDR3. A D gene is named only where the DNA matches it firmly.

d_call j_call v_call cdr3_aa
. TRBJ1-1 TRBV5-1 CASSLDPGTLNTEAFF
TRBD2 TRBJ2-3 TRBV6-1 CASTSGTSGIGGADTQYF
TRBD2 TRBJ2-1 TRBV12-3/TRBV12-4 CASSDIVAGSNEQFF
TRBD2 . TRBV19 CASSTLAGGLDEQYF
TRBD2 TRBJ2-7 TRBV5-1 CASSVTSGSHEQYF
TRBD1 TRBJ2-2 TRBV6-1 CASSKGTDGELFF
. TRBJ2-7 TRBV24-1 CATGGWEYF
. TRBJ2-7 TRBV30 CAWSLGWGRSSYEQYF
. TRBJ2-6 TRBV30 CAWGPGSGANVLTF
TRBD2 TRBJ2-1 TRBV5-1 CASSLWTGRVSYNEQFF
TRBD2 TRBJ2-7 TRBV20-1 CSARDFGAGGSEQYF
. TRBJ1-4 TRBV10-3 CAISPRDHEKLFF
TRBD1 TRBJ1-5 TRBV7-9 CAGSVDRAYQPQHF
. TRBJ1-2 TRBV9 CASSVVSSAYGYTF
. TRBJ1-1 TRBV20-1 CRGSPGTGGNTEAFF
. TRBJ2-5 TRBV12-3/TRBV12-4 CASSGETQYF
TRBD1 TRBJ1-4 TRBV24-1 CATSGGGGGDEKLFF
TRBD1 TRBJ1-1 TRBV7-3 CASSPTGEAEAFF
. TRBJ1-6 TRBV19 CASAPSSYNSPLHF
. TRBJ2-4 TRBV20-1 CSASAGFFGIQYF
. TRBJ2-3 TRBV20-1 CSAKHGILSDAQYF
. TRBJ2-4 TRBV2 CASREGLAKNIQYF
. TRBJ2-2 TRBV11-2 CASSPPRGELFF
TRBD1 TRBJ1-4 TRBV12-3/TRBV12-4 CASRSGQDNEKLFF
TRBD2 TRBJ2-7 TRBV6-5 CASSYLTTSGSYEQYF
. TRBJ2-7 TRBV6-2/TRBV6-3 CASSYFSSSYEQYF
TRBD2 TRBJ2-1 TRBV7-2 CASSATSDSYNEQFF
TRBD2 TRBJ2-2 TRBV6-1 CASSSPGLAGGHGELFF
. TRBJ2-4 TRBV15 CATSRTQTASNIQYF
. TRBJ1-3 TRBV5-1 CASSSSDRGNTIYF
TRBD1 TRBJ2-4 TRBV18 CASSRTGLFGKNIQYF
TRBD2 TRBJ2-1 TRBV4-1 CASSQIDMGLVYNEQFF
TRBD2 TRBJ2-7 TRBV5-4 CASSHGTSGSYEQYF
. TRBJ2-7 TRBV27 CASSLSMRLEQYF
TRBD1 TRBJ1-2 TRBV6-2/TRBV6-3 CASSRDPGGNGYTF
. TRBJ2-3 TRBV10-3 CAISDRIGSTDTQYF
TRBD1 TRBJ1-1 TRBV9 CASSVGVGAGGFEAFF
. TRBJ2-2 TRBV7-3 CASSNLPFTRLNTGELFF
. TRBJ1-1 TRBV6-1 CASSENRSGGEAFF
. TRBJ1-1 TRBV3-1 CASSHVRNRDTEAFF
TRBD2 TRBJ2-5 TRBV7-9 CASSLRPSGRAPGETQYF
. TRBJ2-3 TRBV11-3 CASSSFDRWDPSTDTQYF
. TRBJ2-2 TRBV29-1 CSSGDGAGELFF
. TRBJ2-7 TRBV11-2 CASSFGQGGLYEQYF
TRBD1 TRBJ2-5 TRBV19 CASSIGTGGRETQYF
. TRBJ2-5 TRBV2 CASNRDHQETQYF
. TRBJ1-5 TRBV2 CASSEKGNQPQHF
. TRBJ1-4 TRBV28 CASTVGEKLFF
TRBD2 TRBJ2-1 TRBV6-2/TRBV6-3 CASAPGLALVQFF
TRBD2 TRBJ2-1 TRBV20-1 CSAPLAERSYNEQFF
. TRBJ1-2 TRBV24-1 CATSESGQWAYGYTF
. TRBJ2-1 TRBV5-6 CASSLLISGELHEQFF
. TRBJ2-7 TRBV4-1 CASSHSNPYEQYF
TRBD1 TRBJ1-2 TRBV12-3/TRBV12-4 CASSLRRGVLLYGYTF
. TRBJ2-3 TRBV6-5 CASSYAAVYDTQYF
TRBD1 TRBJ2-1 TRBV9 CASSVGGTGAYNEQFF
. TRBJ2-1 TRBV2 CASSVNFYNGQFF
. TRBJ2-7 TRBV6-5 CASSSTGGADYEQYF
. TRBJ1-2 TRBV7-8 CASSPDGGPSYGYTF
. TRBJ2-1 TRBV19 CASSIGEIEQFF